Below, 26 T cell receptor beta chains from the same sample are listed, as sequenced in a study of technical replicates of blood from a handful of donors. Using immunoSEQ multiplex PCR, the repertoire was profiled, and TCRdb retains in-frame clones only, with some absent. The data show tens of thousands of clones, roughly 96% seen once. Material: T cells isolated from PBMCs. The receptor set was obtained from a human donor in good health.

This chain connects TRBV4-1 to TRBJ1-5, with a tentative D call TRBD1 (5 bases). In germline, CDR1 is MGHRA, CDR2 YSYEKL. The CDR3 sequence is 15 residues long. V gave up 6 bases and J gave up 2 bases, with 14 bases separating them. The DNA of the CDR3 is TGCGCCAGCAGGGGGCCGGGGGGTGGCAATCAGCCCCAGCATTTT. Translated: CASRGPGGGNQPQHF.

The J gene is TRBJ2-1, the V gene TRBV27, with D possibly TRBD2 on 6 matching bases. This CDR3 has 15 residues. V gave up 5 bases and J gave up 8 bases, with 19 bases separating them. CDR1 MNHEY and CDR2 SMNVEV come from the germline V gene (reference sequence). The CDR3 region has the DNA TGTGCCAGCAGTCTCACTTCGGGAGTCGGCTATGAGCAGTTCTTC. Residues: CASSLTSGVGYEQFF.

The V gene is TRBV29-1, the J gene TRBJ2-7; perhaps TRBD2 as D (6 bases). Trimming took 0 bases from V and 3 from J, leaving 15 bases between them. This CDR3 region has 15 residues. Germline values: CDR1 SQVTM, CDR2 ANQGSEA. The CDR3: CSVEDRVGGRYEQYF. DNA of the CDR3: TGCAGCGTTGAAGATCGGGTCGGGGGACGCTACGAGCAGTACTTC.

The chain carries TRBV19 and TRBJ1-1; TRBD1 agrees at 9 bases. V lost 11 bases, J lost 3 bases, and 4 bases stayed unmatched. Germline V gene lookup returns CDR1 LNHDA and CDR2 SQIVND (reference sequence). The CDR3 totals 12 residues. CDR3 DNA: TGTGCCGGACAGGGGTGGGACACTGAAGCTTTCTTT. Its translation: CAGQGWDTEAFF.

The chain combines TRBV2 with TRBJ2-2, with D possibly TRBD2 on 6 matching bases. Trimming pared 8 bases from V and 3 bases from J, leaving 10 bases between. Germline V CDR1 and CDR2: SNHLY, FYNNEI. The CDR3 consists of 13 residues. The CDR3: CASGGSDTGELFF. CDR3 coding DNA: TGTGCCAGCGGGGGGTCGGACACCGGGGAGCTGTTTTTT.

The V and J genes are TRBV15 and TRBJ2-7, with 10 bases identical to TRBD2. From germline, CDR1 is LNHNV and CDR2 YYDKDF (reference sequence). The CDR3 is 14 residues long. Trimming cost V 8 bases and J 0 bases; bases outside gene matches: 4. This CDR3 is CATASSGSSYEQYF. CDR3 DNA sequence: TGTGCCACCGCCTCTAGCGGGAGCTCCTACGAGCAGTACTTC.

The V and J genes are TRBV25-1 and TRBJ2-1; possible D gene TRBD1, 6 bases. This CDR3 has 12 amino acids. From germline, CDR1 is MGHDK and CDR2 SYGVNS. V was cut by 7 bases and J by 7 bases, with 11 bases left in between. The CDR3 nucleotides are TGTGCCAGCATACAGGGTTGGAATGAGCAGTTCTTC. Translated, it gives CASIQGWNEQFF.

This clone was counted once. This chain uses TRBV5-6 with TRBJ2-1; D gene ambiguous. The CDR3 is 12 amino acids. V lost 4 bases, J lost 5 bases, and 7 bases lay in between. Germline V CDR1 and CDR2: SGHDT, YYEEEE. CDR3 in DNA: TGTGCCAGCAGCCAGAAAGACAATGAGCAGTTCTTC. Its translation is CASSQKDNEQFF.

The chain joins TRBV9 to TRBJ2-5, with TRBD2 matching over 9 bases. V lost 3 bases to trimming and J lost 3 bases; unmatched junction nucleotides: 6. The CDR3 extends over 15 amino acids. Germline V CDR1 and CDR2: SGDLS, YYNGEE. CDR3 region: CASSANSGREETQYF. The CDR3 DNA reads TGTGCCAGCAGCGCGAATAGCGGGAGAGAAGAGACCCAGTACTTC.

The rearrangement uses TRBV9 and TRBJ2-5, with TRBD1 matching 7 bases. Losses at the gene ends were 5 bases for V and 5 bases for J; bases not matched to a gene: 15. The germline V gene has CDR1 SGDLS and CDR2 YYNGEE. The CDR3 loop spans 16 amino acids. The CDR3 DNA is TGTGCCAGCAGTGGTGAAGGGGGCGCGACTGGGGAGACCCAGTACTTC. Translating gives CASSGEGGATGETQYF.

The chain couples TRBV7-8 to TRBJ2-2; D remains ambiguous. CDR1 SGHVS and CDR2 FQNEAQ come from the germline V gene. The V end was cut by 5 bases, the J end by 4 bases, with 14 bases between. The CDR3 covers 15 residues. CDR3 nucleotides: TGTGCCAGCAGCCAAAACAGCTTAGGCACCGGGGAGCTGTTTTTT. Protein product: CASSQNSLGTGELFF.

The rearrangement uses TRBV7-8 and TRBJ1-1; weak D call: TRBD1 (6 bases). This CDR3 is 14 amino acids long. V was shortened by 7 bases and J by 3 bases, with 15 bases between the two germline ends. In germline, CDR1 is SGHVS, CDR2 FQNEAQ. CDR3 in DNA: TGTGCCAGCACCGACCGGGACATAGACACTGAAGCTTTCTTT. It specifies CASTDRDIDTEAFF.

V is TRBV10-3 and J is TRBJ1-1; possibly TRBD1 for D (6 bases). The CDR3 loop spans 12 amino acids. Germline V gene data show CDR1 as ENHRY and CDR2 as SYGVKD. The ends were cut back, 2 bases at V and 6 bases at J, with 7 bases in the middle. CDR3 in amino acids: CAISETGPEAFF. The CDR3 DNA sequence: TGTGCCATCAGTGAGACAGGGCCTGAAGCTTTCTTT.

CDR3 loop: CASQSQRSTTF. CDR3 DNA: TGTGCCAGCCAATCACAGCGGAGCACCACCTTC. The chain joins TRBV7-9 to TRBJ1-2; unclear D gene. V was pared by 8 bases and J by 13 bases, with 17 bases between. The CDR3 has 11 residues. Germline CDR1 is SEHNR and CDR2 is FQNEAQ (reference sequence).

This rearrangement joins TRBV6-5 to TRBJ1-6; D is uncertain. V shed 6 bases and J shed 6 bases, with 12 bases lying between them. This CDR3 is built from 14 residues. CDR1 MNHEY and CDR2 SVGAGI come from the germline V gene. As DNA, the CDR3 is TGTGCCAGCAGATTAGTCCAATTTAATTCACCCCTCCACTTT. Amino acids: CASRLVQFNSPLHF.

V and J are TRBV28 and TRBJ1-5; a weak D match, TRBD1 (5 bases). Looked up from germline, CDR1 is MDHEN and CDR2 is SYDVKM. With 8 bases removed from V and 4 bases from J, the gap between germline ends came to 21 bases. The CDR3 extends over 16 amino acids. The CDR3 sequence is CASGIRYDSENQPQHF. The CDR3 DNA reads TGTGCCAGCGGAATTCGATACGACAGCGAAAATCAGCCCCAGCATTTT.

The chain employs TRBV5-1 and TRBJ1-4; weak D call: TRBD1 (5 bases). Trimming took off 4 bases at V and 5 bases at J, with 12 bases between the two ends. CDR1 SGHRS and CDR2 YFSETQ come from the germline V gene. The CDR3 contains 14 residues. In DNA form, the CDR3 reads TGCGCCAGCAGCCTAGACAGTCCCAATGAAAAACTGTTTTTT. Translating gives CASSLDSPNEKLFF. Full variable domain (outside the CDR3, taken from reference TRBV5-1 and TRBJ1-4): KAGVTQTPRYLIKTRGQQVTLSCSPISGHRSVSWYQQTPGQGLQFLFEYFSETQRNKGNFPGRFSGRQFSNSRSEMNVSTLELGDSALYLCASSLDSPNEKLFFGSGTQLSVL.

V and J are TRBV28 and TRBJ2-6; D remains ambiguous. Trimming removed 10 bases at V and 1 base at J, with 17 bases between. Germline CDR1 and CDR2: MDHEN and SYDVKM. The CDR3 extends over 16 amino acids. The CDR3 DNA reads as TGTGCCACCGCGGTTTTGACCAGATCTGGGGCCAACGTCCTGACTTTC. Translated: CATAVLTRSGANVLTF.

This chain uses TRBV30 with TRBJ1-4, with 9 bases fitting TRBD1. V was pared by 4 bases and J by 6 bases, with 9 bases of the junction left unmatched. From germline, CDR1 is GTSNPN and CDR2 SVGIG (reference sequence). The CDR3 is 15 residues long. Here the CDR3 DNA reads TGTGCCTGGAAAAGGACTACAGGGGGCTATGAAAAACTGTTTTTT. Encoded protein: CAWKRTTGGYEKLFF.

The rearrangement links TRBV27 to TRBJ1-2, with TRBD1 matching 8 bases. Losses at the gene ends were 5 bases for V and 2 bases for J; bases not matched to a gene: 7. This CDR3 is built from 15 residues. Germline V gives CDR1 MNHEY, CDR2 SMNVEV (reference sequence). In DNA form, the CDR3 reads TGTGCCAGCAGTGTAACAGGGGGTCCCAACTATGGCTACACCTTC. Amino acid sequence: CASSVTGGPNYGYTF.

CDR3 nucleotides: TGTGCCAGCAGCCAGACGGGGACAGGGGGCACAGATACGCAGTATTTT. It specifies CASSQTGTGGTDTQYF. This sequence joins TRBV11-3 and TRBJ2-3; 10 positions agree with TRBD1. Per germline, CDR1 SGHNT and CDR2 YENEEA. The CDR3 is 16 residues long. V trimming: 5 bases; J trimming: 1 base; junction bases outside the gene matches: 6.

In DNA form, the CDR3 reads TGTGCCAGCAGCCCCCGCTTGAGTCTAGCCAAAAACATTCAGTACTTC. It translates to CASSPRLSLAKNIQYF. V usage is TRBV7-6 and J usage is TRBJ2-4, with D unresolved. CDR3 size: 16 residues. V shed 5 bases and J shed 0 bases, with 14 bases lying between them. Germline CDR1 is SGHVS and CDR2 is FNYEAQ.

This clone occurred a few times. CDR3 sequence (DNA): TGCGCCAGCAGCCAAGATCGGGTGGGGAGGTCATCCTACGAGCAGTACTTC. Its translation is CASSQDRVGRSSYEQYF. The genes are TRBV4-1 and TRBJ2-7, with D possibly being TRBD2 (6 bases). Trimming removed 0 bases at V and 1 base at J, with 16 bases between. Germline CDR1 and CDR2: MGHRA and YSYEKL. The CDR3 length is 17 residues.

The chain carries TRBV30 and TRBJ2-7; 7 bases match TRBD2. This CDR3 is 15 amino acids long. J gave up 2 bases and V 2 bases, and 9 bases lay outside the gene matches. Germline V lookup: CDR1 GTSNPN, CDR2 SVGIG (reference sequence). DNA for the CDR3: TGTGCCTGGAGTCCCCGGGTGCGGGGGACCTACGAGCAGTACTTC. Its protein is CAWSPRVRGTYEQYF.

The chain joins TRBV7-9 to TRBJ2-3; possible D gene TRBD2, 5 bases. Between the trimmed V and J ends, which lost 4 bases and 1 base, there was a span of 6 bases. Germline V gene lookup returns CDR1 SEHNR and CDR2 FQNEAQ (reference sequence). There are 13 residues in the CDR3. In DNA form, the CDR3 reads TGTGCCAGCAGCTACGGGGGCACAGATACGCAGTATTTT. It yields the protein CASSYGGTDTQYF.

The chain uses TRBV30 and TRBJ1-6; TRBD1 matches 7 bases. This CDR3 contains 14 residues. Trimming removed 0 bases from V and 7 bases from J; junction bases left unmatched: 3. Germline lookup yields CDR1 GTSNPN and CDR2 SVGIG (reference sequence). CDR3 sequence (DNA): TGTGCCTGGAGTGTGGGGACAGCAAATTCACCCCTCCACTTT. Protein product: CAWSVGTANSPLHF.